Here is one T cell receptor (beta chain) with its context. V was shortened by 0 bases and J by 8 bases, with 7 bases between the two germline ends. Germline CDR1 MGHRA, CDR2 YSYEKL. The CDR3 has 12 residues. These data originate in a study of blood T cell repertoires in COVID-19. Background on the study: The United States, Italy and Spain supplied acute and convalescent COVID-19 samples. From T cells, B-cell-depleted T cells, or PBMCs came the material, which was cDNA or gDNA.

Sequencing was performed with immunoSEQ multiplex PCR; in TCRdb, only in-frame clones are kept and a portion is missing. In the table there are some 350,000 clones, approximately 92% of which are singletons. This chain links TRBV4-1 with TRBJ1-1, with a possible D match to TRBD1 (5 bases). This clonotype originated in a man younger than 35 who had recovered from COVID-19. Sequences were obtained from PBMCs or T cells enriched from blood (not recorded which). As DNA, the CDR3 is TGCGCCAGCAGCCAAGAACCAGGGGAAGCTTTCTTT. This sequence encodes CASSQEPGEAFF.